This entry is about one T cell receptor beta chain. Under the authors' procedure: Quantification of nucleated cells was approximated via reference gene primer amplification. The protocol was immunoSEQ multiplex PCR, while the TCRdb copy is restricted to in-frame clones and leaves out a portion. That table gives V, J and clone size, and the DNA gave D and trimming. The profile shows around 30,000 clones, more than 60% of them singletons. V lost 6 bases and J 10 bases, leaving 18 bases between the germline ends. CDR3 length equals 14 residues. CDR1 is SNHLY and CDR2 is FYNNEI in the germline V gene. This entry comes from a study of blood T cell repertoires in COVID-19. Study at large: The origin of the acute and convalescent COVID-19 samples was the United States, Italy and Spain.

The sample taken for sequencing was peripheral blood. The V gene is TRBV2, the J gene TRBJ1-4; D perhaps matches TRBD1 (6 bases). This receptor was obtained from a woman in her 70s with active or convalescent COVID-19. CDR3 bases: TGTGCCAGCAGCGAGGACAGACCTCAGCCAAAACTGTTTTTT. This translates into CASSEDRPQPKLFF.